This T cell receptor beta chain was identified in a study of graft-versus-host responses after intestinal transplantation. Germline lookup yields CDR1 SEHNR and CDR2 FQNEAQ (reference sequence). The germline V and J ends were trimmed by 2 bases and 8 bases, with 13 bases remaining between them. The CDR3 is 14 amino acids. The data were produced by immunoSEQ multiplex PCR, yet TCRdb's version contains in-frame clones alone and is incomplete. The sample includes 75,000 to 100,000 clones, about 83% of them seen just once. Study-wide points: When patients had graft-donor T cell macrochimerism, their allografts held high graft-versus-host to host-versus-graft clonal ratios.

Remarks on this clone: What it binds is not known.

The genes are TRBV7-9 and TRBJ2-1; no clear D gene. The receptor was isolated from a human patient who received an intestinal transplant, so some T cells may come from the graft donor. Sequences were derived from PBMCs, sampled 255 days after intestinal transplant. The CDR3 is CASSLSMGLDEQFF. As DNA, the CDR3 is TGTGCCAGCAGCTTAAGTATGGGGTTGGATGAGCAGTTCTTC. Variable domain in full (rest from reference TRBV7-9 and TRBJ2-1): DTGVSQNPRHKITKRGQNVTFRCDPISEHNRLYWYRQTLGQGPEFLTYFQNEAQLEKSRLLSDRFSAERPKGSFSTLEIQRTEQGDSAMYLCASSLSMGLDEQFFGPGTRLTVL.